These T cell receptor beta chains were read from a single sample in a study of beta chain features in type 1 diabetes. Repertoires were generated with immunoSEQ multiplex PCR, while TCRdb's copy carries only in-frame clones and drops some. The data contain 130,000 to 150,000 clones, 10% of them singletons. Input material: naive CD4+ T cells from blood. The receptors originated from a man between 18 and 35 years old in good health. CDR3s include the opening cysteine and the closing phenylalanine or tryptophan. The order of the fields is V gene, J gene, CDR3 protein.

v_gene: TRBV7-7; j_gene: TRBJ2-2; CDR3aa: CASSLVSGTGELFF
v_gene: TRBV6-5; j_gene: TRBJ2-7; CDR3aa: CASSDRWQSDEQYF
v_gene: TRBV7-9; j_gene: TRBJ2-3; CDR3aa: CASSLSGLSTDTQYF
v_gene: TRBV28; j_gene: TRBJ2-1; CDR3aa: CASRVRGANYNEQFF
v_gene: TRBV7-7; j_gene: TRBJ1-5; CDR3aa: CASSPTQPQHF
v_gene: TRBV6-1; j_gene: TRBJ2-1; CDR3aa: CASSVAGRNYEQFF
v_gene: TRBV2; j_gene: TRBJ1-2; CDR3aa: CAGRDRANYGYTF
v_gene: TRBV4-3; j_gene: TRBJ2-1; CDR3aa: CASSQRREGSSYNEQFF
v_gene: TRBV27; j_gene: TRBJ1-1; CDR3aa: CASSLTGGVYAEAFF
v_gene: TRBV6-6; j_gene: TRBJ1-1; CDR3aa: CASSFRTANTEAFF
v_gene: TRBV28; j_gene: TRBJ2-7; CDR3aa: CASSSDRTYEQYF
v_gene: TRBV5-6; j_gene: TRBJ2-7; CDR3aa: CASRRSGSYEQYF
v_gene: TRBV9; j_gene: TRBJ2-7; CDR3aa: CASSPRDRGPYEQYF
v_gene: TRBV9; j_gene: TRBJ2-7; CDR3aa: CASSVEGPGAGHKSYEQYF
v_gene: TRBV14; j_gene: TRBJ2-5; CDR3aa: CASSDRPRGWETQYF
v_gene: TRBV6-1; j_gene: TRBJ2-7; CDR3aa: CASTEVRSYEQYF
v_gene: TRBV18; j_gene: TRBJ1-1; CDR3aa: CASSLRTETNTEAFF
v_gene: TRBV9; j_gene: TRBJ2-5; CDR3aa: CASSVGGFNQETQYF
v_gene: TRBV29-1; j_gene: TRBJ2-5; CDR3aa: CSVRDRGMGETQYF
v_gene: TRBV7-8; j_gene: TRBJ1-2; CDR3aa: CASSPAGTGFNGYTF
v_gene: TRBV11-2; j_gene: TRBJ2-6; CDR3aa: CASSLVGTAPSGANVLTF
v_gene: TRBV7-3; j_gene: TRBJ2-3; CDR3aa: CASSLKAGGPPDTQYF
v_gene: TRBV7-2; j_gene: TRBJ2-2; CDR3aa: CASSLRLPRDTGELFF
v_gene: TRBV29-1; j_gene: TRBJ2-7; CDR3aa: CSVATDNYEQYF
v_gene: TRBV7-9; j_gene: TRBJ1-1; CDR3aa: CASSGGTVNTEAFF
v_gene: TRBV4-3; j_gene: TRBJ1-2; CDR3aa: CASSQDLSNANYGYTF
v_gene: TRBV28; j_gene: TRBJ1-4; CDR3aa: CASSNPGQNNEKLFF
v_gene: TRBV19; j_gene: TRBJ2-3; CDR3aa: CASSLNRGRTDTQYF
v_gene: TRBV19; j_gene: TRBJ1-2; CDR3aa: CASRGTAAYGYTF
v_gene: TRBV30; j_gene: TRBJ1-2; CDR3aa: CAWKGQGAPGYTF
v_gene: TRBV5-6; j_gene: TRBJ2-3; CDR3aa: CASSLRTNLVTDTQYF
v_gene: TRBV27; j_gene: TRBJ2-5; CDR3aa: CASSLSAPETQYF
v_gene: TRBV6-5; j_gene: TRBJ2-1; CDR3aa: CASSYGLAGGLNEQFF
v_gene: TRBV29-1; j_gene: TRBJ2-1; CDR3aa: CSVEEGYSYNEQFF
v_gene: TRBV7-9; j_gene: -; CDR3aa: CASSSPDRGKYEQYF
v_gene: TRBV4-2; j_gene: TRBJ1-5; CDR3aa: CASSQDRERGYGNQPQHF
v_gene: TRBV5-6; j_gene: TRBJ1-1; CDR3aa: CASSLAGGRGTEAFF
v_gene: TRBV7-2; j_gene: TRBJ2-7; CDR3aa: CASSLAGGGSSYEQYF
v_gene: TRBV18; j_gene: TRBJ1-2; CDR3aa: CASSPPGELYGYTF
v_gene: TRBV12-2; j_gene: TRBJ1-2; CDR3aa: CASRLAYRTGYFYGYTF
v_gene: TRBV5-6; j_gene: TRBJ1-2; CDR3aa: CASGPDRVRGYTF
v_gene: TRBV20-1; j_gene: TRBJ1-2; CDR3aa: CSASNNYGYTF
v_gene: TRBV4-3; j_gene: TRBJ1-2; CDR3aa: CASSRPGQGKDGYTF
v_gene: TRBV6-1; j_gene: TRBJ2-3; CDR3aa: CASSDPDDTQYF
v_gene: TRBV11-2; j_gene: TRBJ2-3; CDR3aa: CASSLGGLGGAYTDTQYF
v_gene: TRBV5-4; j_gene: TRBJ1-4; CDR3aa: CASSPDRVRNEKLFF
v_gene: TRBV6-4; j_gene: TRBJ1-4; CDR3aa: CASSGRDGEKLFF
v_gene: TRBV9; j_gene: TRBJ2-2; CDR3aa: CASSVYYRGTGELFF